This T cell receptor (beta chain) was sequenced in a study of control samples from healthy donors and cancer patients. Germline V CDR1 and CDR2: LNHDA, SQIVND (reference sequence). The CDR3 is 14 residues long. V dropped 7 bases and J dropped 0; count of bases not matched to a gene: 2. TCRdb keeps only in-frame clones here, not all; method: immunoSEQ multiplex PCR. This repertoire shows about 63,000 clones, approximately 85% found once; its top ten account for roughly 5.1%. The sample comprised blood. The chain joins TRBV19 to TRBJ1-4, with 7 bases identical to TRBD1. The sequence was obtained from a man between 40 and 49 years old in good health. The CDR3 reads CASTQGATNEKLFF. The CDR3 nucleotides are TGTGCCAGTACCCAGGGGGCAACTAATGAAAAACTGTTTTTT.